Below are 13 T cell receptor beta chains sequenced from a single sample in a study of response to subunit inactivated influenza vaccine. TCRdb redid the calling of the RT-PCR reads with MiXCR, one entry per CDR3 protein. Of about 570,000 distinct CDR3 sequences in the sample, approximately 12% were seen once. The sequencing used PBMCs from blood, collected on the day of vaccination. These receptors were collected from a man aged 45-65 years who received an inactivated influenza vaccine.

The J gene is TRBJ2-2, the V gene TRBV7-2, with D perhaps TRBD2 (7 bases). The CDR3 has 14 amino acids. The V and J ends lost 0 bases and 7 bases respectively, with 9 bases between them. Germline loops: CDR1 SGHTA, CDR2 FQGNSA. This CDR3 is CASSLAGGGGELFF. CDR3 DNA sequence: TGTGCCAGCAGCTTAGCGGGAGGGGGCGGGGAGCTGTTTTTT.

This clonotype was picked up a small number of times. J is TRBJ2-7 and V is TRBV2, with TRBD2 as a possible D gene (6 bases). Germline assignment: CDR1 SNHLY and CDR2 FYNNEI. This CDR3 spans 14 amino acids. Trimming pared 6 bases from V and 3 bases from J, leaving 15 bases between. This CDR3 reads CASRSKQGLYEQYF. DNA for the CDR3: TGTGCCAGCAGGTCTAAGCAGGGACTCTACGAGCAGTACTTC.

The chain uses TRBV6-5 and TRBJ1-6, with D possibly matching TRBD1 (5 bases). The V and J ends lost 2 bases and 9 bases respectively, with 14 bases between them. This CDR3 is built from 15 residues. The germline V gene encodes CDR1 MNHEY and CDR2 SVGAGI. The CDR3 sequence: CASSYLSGTGSPLHF. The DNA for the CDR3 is TGTGCCAGCAGTTACCTGTCAGGGACGGGTTCACCCCTCCACTTT.

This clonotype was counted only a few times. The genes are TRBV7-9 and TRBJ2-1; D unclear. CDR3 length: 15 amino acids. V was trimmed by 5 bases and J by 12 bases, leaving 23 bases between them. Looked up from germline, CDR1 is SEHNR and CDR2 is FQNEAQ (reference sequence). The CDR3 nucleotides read TGTGCCAGCAGCCCCCAAGACGGTCCTAGGGATGGGCAGTTCTTC. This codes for CASSPQDGPRDGQFF.

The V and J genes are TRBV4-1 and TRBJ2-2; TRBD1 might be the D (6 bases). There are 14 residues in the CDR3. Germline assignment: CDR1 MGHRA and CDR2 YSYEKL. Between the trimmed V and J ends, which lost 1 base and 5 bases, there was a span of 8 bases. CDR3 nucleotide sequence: TGCGCCAGCAGCCAAGGGACAGAGACCGGGGAGCTGTTTTTT. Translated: CASSQGTETGELFF.

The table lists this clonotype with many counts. The CDR3 is CATRTGASYEQYF. The CDR3 region has the DNA TGTGCCACTCGCACTGGTGCATCCTACGAGCAGTACTTC. The rearrangement links TRBV25-1 to TRBJ2-7; no firm D call. Trimming took 10 bases from V and 1 from J, leaving 14 bases between them. CDR1 and CDR2 (germline): MGHDK, SYGVNS. The CDR3 runs 13 residues.

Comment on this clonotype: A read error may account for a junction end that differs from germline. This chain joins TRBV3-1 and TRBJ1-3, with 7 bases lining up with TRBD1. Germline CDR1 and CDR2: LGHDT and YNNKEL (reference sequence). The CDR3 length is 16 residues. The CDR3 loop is CASRRGPTLSGDTIYF. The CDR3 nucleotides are TGTGCCAGCAGGAGGGGGCCGACCCTCTCTGGAGACACCATATATTTT. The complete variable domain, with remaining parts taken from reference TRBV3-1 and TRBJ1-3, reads DTAVSQTPKYLVTQMGNDKSIKCEQNLGHDTMYWYKQDSKKFLKIMFSYNNKELIINETVPNRFSPKSPDKAHLNLHINSLELGDSAVYFCASRRGPTLSGDTIYFGEGSWLTVV.

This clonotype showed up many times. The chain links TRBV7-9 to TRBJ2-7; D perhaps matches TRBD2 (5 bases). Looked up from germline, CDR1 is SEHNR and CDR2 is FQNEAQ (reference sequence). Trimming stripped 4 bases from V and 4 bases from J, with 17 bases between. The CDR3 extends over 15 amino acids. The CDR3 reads CASSSYQRWGYEQYF. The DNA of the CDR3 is TGTGCCAGCAGCTCGTACCAGCGGTGGGGATACGAGCAGTACTTC. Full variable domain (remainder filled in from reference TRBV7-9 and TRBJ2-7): DTGVSQNPRHKITKRGQNVTFRCDPISEHNRLYWYRQTLGQGPEFLTYFQNEAQLEKSRLLSDRFSAERPKGSFSTLEIQRTEQGDSAMYLCASSSYQRWGYEQYFGPGTRLTVT.

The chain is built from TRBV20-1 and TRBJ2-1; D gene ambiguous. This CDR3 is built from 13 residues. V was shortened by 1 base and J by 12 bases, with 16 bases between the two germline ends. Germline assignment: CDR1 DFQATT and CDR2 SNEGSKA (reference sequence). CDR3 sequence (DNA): TGCAGTGCTAGAGTACCATTGGAGCTTGTGCAGTTCTTC. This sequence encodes CSARVPLELVQFF.

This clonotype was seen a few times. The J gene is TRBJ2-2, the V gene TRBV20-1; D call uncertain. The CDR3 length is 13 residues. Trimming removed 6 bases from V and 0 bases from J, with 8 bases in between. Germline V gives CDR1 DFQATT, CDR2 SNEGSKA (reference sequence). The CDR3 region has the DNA TGCAGTGCCTGGGCCGCGAACACCGGGGAGCTGTTTTTT. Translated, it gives CSAWAANTGELFF.

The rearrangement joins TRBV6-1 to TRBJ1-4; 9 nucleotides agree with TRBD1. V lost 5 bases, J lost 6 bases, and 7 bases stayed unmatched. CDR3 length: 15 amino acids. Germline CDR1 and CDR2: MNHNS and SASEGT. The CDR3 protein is CASSKTWTGDEKLFF. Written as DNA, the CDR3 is TGTGCCAGCAGTAAAACCTGGACAGGGGATGAAAAACTGTTTTTT.

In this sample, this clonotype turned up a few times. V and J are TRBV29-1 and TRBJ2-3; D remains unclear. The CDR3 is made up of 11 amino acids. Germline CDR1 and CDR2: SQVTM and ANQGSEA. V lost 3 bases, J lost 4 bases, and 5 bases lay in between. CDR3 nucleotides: TGCAGCGTTGATAGGGCAGATACGCAGTATTTT. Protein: CSVDRADTQYF.

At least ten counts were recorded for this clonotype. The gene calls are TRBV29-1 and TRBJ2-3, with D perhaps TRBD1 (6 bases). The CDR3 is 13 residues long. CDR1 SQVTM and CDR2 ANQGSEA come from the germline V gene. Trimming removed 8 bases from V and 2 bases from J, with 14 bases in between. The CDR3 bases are TGCAGCCGTTGGGACACAAACACAGATACGCAGTATTTT. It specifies CSRWDTNTDTQYF.